The 20 T cell receptor beta chains below all came from one sample that was sequenced in a study of T cells in Graves' hyperthyroidism and ophthalmopathy. TCR beta CDR3 region amplification was performed from RNA transcripts. HTBI primers drove first-round RT-PCR of the TCR CDR3. TCRdb re-analysed the multiplex PCR reads in MiXCR, keeping a single row per CDR3 protein. The repertoire holds fewer than 800,000 distinct CDR3 sequences, about 16% seen once, with around 7.7% in the top ten. Sequenced material: blood. Receptors were obtained from a young man with Graves' hyperthyroidism.

This clonotype was seen many times. The chain combines TRBV5-1 with TRBJ2-2, with a tentative D call TRBD2 (5 bases). The germline V gene has CDR1 SGHRS and CDR2 YFSETQ. V was pared by 5 bases and J by 0 bases, with 8 bases between. The CDR3 runs to 14 residues. DNA for the CDR3: TGCGCCAGCAGGCAACTAGCGAACACCGGGGAGCTGTTTTTT. Amino acids: CASRQLANTGELFF.

This clonotype has a handful of counts. This sequence joins TRBV6-2 or TRBV6-3 and TRBJ2-1; no definite D call. V lost 2 bases, J lost 7 bases, and 9 bases lay in between. The germline gives CDR1 MNHEY, CDR2 SVGEGT. CDR3 length: 13 amino acids. CDR3 region: CASSYARENEQFF. The CDR3 coding sequence is TGTGCCAGCAGTTACGCCCGAGAGAATGAGCAGTTCTTC.

The J gene is TRBJ2-2, the V gene TRBV6-5; TRBD2 agrees at 8 bases. V was pared by 2 bases and J by 4 bases, with 3 bases of the junction left unmatched. The germline V gene encodes CDR1 MNHEY and CDR2 SVGAGI. There are 15 residues in the CDR3. The CDR3, as DNA: TGTGCCAGCAGTTACGGAAGCGGGGGCACCGGGGAGCTGTTTTTT. This gives the protein CASSYGSGGTGELFF.

The chain employs TRBV5-4 and TRBJ2-3, with unresolved D. Trimming took off 2 bases at V and 0 bases at J, with 7 bases between the two ends. The CDR3 consists of 14 residues. Germline V gives CDR1 SGHNT, CDR2 YYREEE (reference sequence). For the CDR3, the DNA is TGTGCCAGCAGCTTTTCGAAGAGCACAGATACGCAGTATTTT. This sequence encodes CASSFSKSTDTQYF.

The rearrangement uses TRBV7-2 and TRBJ2-2, with 10 bases fitting TRBD1. The V gene end was trimmed by 4 bases and the J gene end by 7 bases; junction bases not matched to a gene: 9. CDR3 length: 16 residues. Germline V CDR1 and CDR2: SGHTA, FQGNSA. CDR3 bases: TGTGCCAGCAGCTACCTTCCGGGACAGGGGATCGGGGAGCTGTTTTTT. Translating gives CASSYLPGQGIGELFF.

This clonotype was seen many times. This chain joins TRBV7-8 and TRBJ2-3, with D possibly TRBD2 on 6 matching bases. The V end lost 4 bases, the J end lost 0 bases, and 8 bases lay between the germline ends. The CDR3 length is 14 residues. Germline loops: CDR1 SGHVS, CDR2 FQNEAQ. DNA for the CDR3: TGTGCCAGCAGCTATGGGGGGAGCACAGATACGCAGTATTTT. Protein: CASSYGGSTDTQYF.

This clonotype was detected ten times or more. V is TRBV3-1 and J is TRBJ2-1, with TRBD1 identical over 8 bases. Germline V gene lookup returns CDR1 LGHDT and CDR2 YNNKEL (reference sequence). This CDR3 contains 16 residues. Trimming cost V 3 bases and J 1 base; bases outside gene matches: 5. In DNA form, the CDR3 reads TGTGCCAGCAGCCATTCAGGGGGCTTATCCTACAATGAGCAGTTCTTC. It translates to CASSHSGGLSYNEQFF.

The chain links TRBV5-1 to TRBJ2-5, with 11 nucleotides matching TRBD1. V dropped 4 bases and J dropped 5; count of bases not matched to a gene: 7. This CDR3 is 15 amino acids long. Germline CDR1 reads SGHRS; CDR2 reads YFSETQ. DNA for the CDR3: TGCGCCAGCAGCATTGGGACAGGGGGGCTGGAGACCCAGTACTTC. Translating gives CASSIGTGGLETQYF.

This clonotype was counted between two and nine times. V usage is TRBV28 and J usage is TRBJ2-4; 7 positions agree with TRBD2. From germline, CDR1 is MDHEN and CDR2 SYDVKM. With V trimmed by 2 bases and J by 9 bases, 7 bases remained unmatched. The CDR3 has 14 residues. CDR3 residues: CASSLGGGGGIQYF. The CDR3 nucleotides are TGTGCCAGCAGTTTAGGGGGGGGAGGAGGCATTCAGTACTTC.

At least ten counts were recorded for this clonotype. The V and J genes are TRBV6-2 or TRBV6-3 and TRBJ2-7; TRBD2 aligns across 9 bases. The CDR3 spans 14 residues. Looked up from germline, CDR1 is MNHEY and CDR2 is SVGEGT. Trimming cost V 6 bases and J 4 bases; bases outside gene matches: 7. CDR3 in amino acids: CASSLAGYSYEQYF. CDR3 sequence (DNA): TGTGCCAGCAGCCTAGCGGGGTATTCATACGAGCAGTACTTC.

Details on this clonotype: Possible read error: a much larger clone is one base away. The chain recombines TRBV28 with TRBJ2-7; 8 bases are a match to TRBD1. The germline gives CDR1 MDHEN, CDR2 SYDVKM. This CDR3 has 14 residues. The trim removed 3 bases at V and 2 bases at J, leaving 3 bases unmatched. CDR3 region: CASSLGQVPYEQYF. In DNA, the CDR3 is TGTGCCAGCAGTTTGGGACAGGTCCCCTACGAGCAGTACTTC.

The V gene is TRBV6-1, the J gene TRBJ1-1; no definite D call. V gave up 2 bases and J gave up 10 bases, with 11 bases separating them. Germline V gene lookup returns CDR1 MNHNS and CDR2 SASEGT. This CDR3 has 12 residues. The CDR3 DNA sequence: TGTGCCAGCAGTGAAAGAACTGGATCAGCTTTCTTT. It codes for CASSERTGSAFF.

The chain links TRBV7-6 to TRBJ2-3; weak D call: TRBD2 (5 bases). This CDR3 contains 15 residues. In germline, CDR1 is SGHVS, CDR2 FNYEAQ. The V gene lost 2 bases and the J gene lost 2 bases, with 11 bases spanning the gap. CDR3 in amino acids: CASSLRQRDTDTQYF. In DNA form, the CDR3 reads TGTGCCAGCAGCTTACGTCAGAGGGACACAGATACGCAGTATTTT. Full variable domain (remainder filled in from reference TRBV7-6 and TRBJ2-3): GAGVSQSPRYKVTKRGQDVALRCDPISGHVSLYWYRQALGQGPEFLTYFNYEAQQDKSGLPNDRFSAERPEGSISTLTIQRTEQRDSAMYRCASSLRQRDTDTQYFGPGTRLTVL.

This clonotype has a handful of counts. The J gene is TRBJ2-1, the V gene TRBV7-9, with D perhaps TRBD1 (5 bases). Germline assignment: CDR1 SEHNR and CDR2 FQNEAQ (reference sequence). This CDR3 comprises 14 residues. Trimming took 0 bases from V and 8 from J, leaving 11 bases between them. CDR3 residues: CASSLAVRAHEQFF. CDR3 nucleotides: TGTGCCAGCAGCTTAGCGGTCAGGGCCCATGAGCAGTTCTTC.

In this sample, this clonotype turned up many times. The V gene is TRBV27, the J gene TRBJ2-7; D perhaps matches TRBD2 (6 bases). The ends were cut back, 7 bases at V and 0 bases at J, with 19 bases in the middle. This CDR3 region has 16 residues. CDR1 is MNHEY and CDR2 is SMNVEV in the germline V gene (reference sequence). This CDR3 is CASNEGRRDCSYEQYF. CDR3 nucleotide sequence: TGTGCCAGCAACGAGGGGCGAAGGGACTGCTCCTACGAGCAGTACTTC.

This clonotype was seen only a few times. This chain connects TRBV5-5 to TRBJ1-1, with D possibly matching TRBD1 (6 bases). This CDR3 has 13 amino acids. Germline V gives CDR1 SGHKS, CDR2 YYEKEE (reference sequence). V lost 2 bases, J lost 4 bases, and 9 bases lay in between. The CDR3 loop is CASSLPGATEAFF. The CDR3, as DNA: TGTGCCAGCAGCTTACCGGGGGCCACTGAAGCTTTCTTT. The full variable domain, its missing parts supplied by reference TRBV5-5 and TRBJ1-1, is DAGVTQSPTHLIKTRGQQVTLRCSPISGHKSVSWYQQVLGQGPQFIFQYYEKEERGRGNFPDRFSARQFPNYSSELNVNALLLGDSALYLCASSLPGATEAFFGQGTRLTVV.

This chain connects TRBV4-3 to TRBJ2-1; the match to TRBD2 covers 7 bases. This CDR3 is built from 16 residues. V gave up 3 bases and J gave up 2 bases; unmatched junction bases: 7. The V gene's germline CDR1 is LGHNA and CDR2 YSLEER. The CDR3 here is CASSHVHSGTYNEQFF. DNA for the CDR3: TGCGCCAGCAGCCATGTACACAGCGGGACCTACAATGAGCAGTTCTTC.

This clonotype was seen a few times. This rearrangement joins TRBV7-8 to TRBJ1-2; no firm D call. Germline CDR1 SGHVS, CDR2 FQNEAQ. This CDR3 has 16 amino acids. V was clipped by 5 bases and J by 4 bases, with 20 bases between them. The CDR3 loop reads CASSQNGVRPVYGYTF. The CDR3 region has the DNA TGTGCCAGCAGCCAAAACGGGGTCCGCCCGGTCTATGGCTACACCTTC.

The V call is TRBV19, the J call TRBJ2-1, with D maybe TRBD1 (5 bases). Germline V gene sequence: CDR1 LNHDA, CDR2 SQIVND (reference sequence). Deletions cut 3 bases from V and 0 bases from J, with 12 bases between. The CDR3 consists of 16 residues. CDR3 in amino acids: CASSMDAGNSYNEQFF. The CDR3 DNA reads TGTGCCAGTAGTATGGACGCAGGGAACTCCTACAATGAGCAGTTCTTC. Using reference TRBV19 and TRBJ2-1 for the parts outside the CDR3, the full variable domain is DGGITQSPKYLFRKEGQNVTLSCEQNLNHDAMYWYRQDPGQGLRLIYYSQIVNDFQKGDIAEGYSVSREKKESFPLTVTSAQKNPTAFYLCASSMDAGNSYNEQFFGPGTRLTVL.

This clonotype was seen at least ten times. This chain connects TRBV12-3 or TRBV12-4 to TRBJ2-1; 10 bases agree with TRBD2. The CDR3 spans 14 residues. V gave up 6 bases and J gave up 6 bases; unmatched junction bases: 5. The CDR3 here is CASSSSGRGNEQFF. DNA for the CDR3: TGTGCCAGCAGCTCGAGCGGGAGGGGCAATGAGCAGTTCTTC.